The rows below give T cell receptor beta chains drawn from one sample of a study of shared clonotypes between healthy human individuals. The data were produced by immunoSEQ multiplex PCR, yet TCRdb's version contains in-frame clones alone and is incomplete. Of 2 million to 3 million clones in the sample, roughly 93% were seen once. Sequencing input: naive CD4+ T cells from PBMCs. These receptors were taken from a man aged 18 to 35 in good health. Some clones in this sample may be carry-over from other donors' samples. The CDR3 runs from the conserved cysteine through the conserved F or W. A D gene is named only where the DNA matches it firmly. Size tells how often a clone was seen (once, few, many) or the class of an expanded clone, and some rows leave it out.

few,TRBJ1-1,TRBV19,-,TGTGCCAGTAGGCCTGGCAGTTGGAACACTGAAGCTTTCTTT,CASRPGSWNTEAFF
once,TRBJ2-2,TRBV9,TRBD2,TGTGCCAGCAGCCCACGACTAGCGGGAGACACCGGGGAGCTGTTTTTT,CASSPRLAGDTGELFF
-,TRBJ2-1,TRBV29-1,TRBD2,TGCAGCGTTGGGGGAGCGGGAGCTTTTAATGAGCAGTTCTTC,CSVGGAGAFNEQFF
-,TRBJ2-5,TRBV5-4,-,TGTGCCAGCAGCTTGGTTGCGACTAGGGAGACCCAGTACTTC,CASSLVATRETQYF
-,TRBJ1-2,TRBV6-5,-,TGTGCCAGCAGTTACTCGATGGGGCCATTCTATGGCTACACCTTC,CASSYSMGPFYGYTF
-,TRBJ1-1,TRBV7-3,-,TGTGCCAGCAGCTCTGGGCGAAACACTGAAGCTTTCTTT,CASSSGRNTEAFF
-,TRBJ1-5,TRBV15,-,TGTGCCACCAGCAGAGTGGCGGGTGATCAGCCCCAGCATTTT,CATSRVAGDQPQHF
-,TRBJ1-2,TRBV18,-,TGTGCCAGCTCACCACCGGTCCGGGTCTATGGCTACACCTTC,CASSPPVRVYGYTF
-,TRBJ2-2,TRBV15,-,TGTGCCACCAGCAGAGAGGGGTGGACCGGGGAGCTGTTTTTT,CATSREGWTGELFF
-,TRBJ2-3,TRBV14,-,TGTGCCAGCAGCCACCGGCGTGTTAGCGCGGATACGCAGTATTTT,CASSHRRVSADTQYF
-,TRBJ1-1,TRBV27,-,TGTGCCAGCAGTTTCGGACGGCTCCGTGGGGGGAACACTGAAGCTTTCTTT,CASSFGRLRGGNTEAFF
-,TRBJ2-5,TRBV10-3,-,TGTGCCATCAGTGAGTCATTCCCTGAGACCCAGTACTTC,CAISESFPETQYF
once,TRBJ2-1,TRBV7-3,-,TGTGCCAGCAGCTTAGGGACAACCCGGGGGCCCAATGAGCAGTTCTTC,CASSLGTTRGPNEQFF
once,TRBJ2-2,TRBV4-2,TRBD2,TGTGCCAGCAGCCAAGATCCAGCGGGAGCCTACACCGGGGAGCTGTTTTTT,CASSQDPAGAYTGELFF
-,TRBJ2-1,TRBV9,TRBD1,TGTGCCAGCAGCTTCTGGACAGGGGAGACCTACAATGAGCAGTTCTTC,CASSFWTGETYNEQFF
-,TRBJ1-4,TRBV7-8,-,TGTGCCAGCAGCTTACGGACCGCGGCAACTAATGAAAAACTGTTTTTT,CASSLRTAATNEKLFF
-,TRBJ2-7,TRBV4-1,-,TGCGCCAGCAGCCAAGAGGGGTTTGGGGGACCGAGCTCGAGCACCTACGAGCAGTACTTC,CASSQEGFGGPSSSTYEQYF
-,TRBJ2-6,TRBV12-5,-,TGTGCTAGTGGTTTGGACCGGGGCTCTGGGGCCAACGTCCTGACTTTC,CASGLDRGSGANVLTF
-,TRBJ2-1,TRBV28,-,TGTGCCAGCAGGTCCCGCGGTGTTTCCTACAATGAGCAGTTCTTC,CASRSRGVSYNEQFF
-,TRBJ2-1,TRBV5-1,TRBD1,TGCGCCAGCAGCCCAAATACAGGGGGCTGGGGTGTTGAGCAGTTCTTC,CASSPNTGGWGVEQFF
-,TRBJ2-3,TRBV6-1,-,TGTGCCAGCAGTGAAATGGTCGGGGGAGGTGGTTCGACAGATACGCAGTATTTT,CASSEMVGGGGSTDTQYF
-,TRBJ2-3,TRBV4-3,TRBD2,TGCGCCAGCAGCCAAGGGTCCCTAGCGGCTAGCACAGATACGCAGTATTTT,CASSQGSLAASTDTQYF
-,TRBJ1-4,TRBV28,TRBD1,TGTGCCAGCAGTCCTTGGGGGACAGGGCGTACTGAAAAACTGTTTTTT,CASSPWGTGRTEKLFF
-,TRBJ1-6,TRBV11-1,-,TGTGCCAGCAGTCCGTCGGGGGCATCCTATAATTCACCCCTCCACTTT,CASSPSGASYNSPLHF